This TCR beta chain comes out of a study of PD-L1 blockade in urothelial cancer. Study-level information: Bladder-origin urothelial cancer in males described about 90% of the roughly 30 patients. Typically, measured as a median, blood samples had 140,000 or so T cells.

TCRdb's copy holds only in-frame clones and misses some; the assay was immunoSEQ multiplex PCR. This sample has around 50,000 clones, with about 85% found just once. Time point noted: peripheral blood 6 weeks after treatment start. The source material was PBMCs, sampled around atezolizumab (anti-PD-L1) treatment. The TCR comes from a man aged 45-60 years with urothelial cancer.

CDR3 sequence reads: CASGKASGSGELFF. Here the CDR3 DNA reads TGTGCCAGCGGGAAGGCTAGCGGGAGCGGGGAGCTGTTTTTT. V is TRBV2 and J is TRBJ2-2; 10 bases line up with TRBD2. Germline V gene sequence: CDR1 SNHLY, CDR2 FYNNEI. V trimming: 8 bases; J trimming: 7 bases; junction bases outside the gene matches: 7. The CDR3 spans 14 residues.